Listed here are 26 T cell receptor beta chains from one sample, sequenced in a study of blood T cell repertoires in COVID-19. The data were produced by immunoSEQ multiplex PCR, yet TCRdb's version contains in-frame clones alone and is incomplete. This table has 150,000 to 200,000 clones, roughly 76% appearing once. The sample was peripheral blood. The receptors originated from a woman aged 45-65 years with active or convalescent COVID-19.

This chain connects TRBV14 to TRBJ2-3; D remains ambiguous. The CDR3 length is 14 residues. Germline V gene lookup returns CDR1 SGHDN and CDR2 FVKESK. V was shortened by 3 bases and J by 0 bases, with 7 bases between the two germline ends. The CDR3: CASSHSGSTDTQYF. The CDR3 nucleotides are TGTGCCAGCAGCCACTCCGGGAGCACAGATACGCAGTATTTT.

The rearrangement links TRBV6-5 to TRBJ1-6, with D possibly TRBD1 on 6 matching bases. Germline V CDR1 and CDR2: MNHEY, SVGAGI. The CDR3 contains 14 residues. Trimming took off 5 bases at V and 7 bases at J, with 12 bases between the two ends. The CDR3 loop is CASSPGVQNSPLHF. The DNA of the CDR3 is TGTGCCAGCAGTCCAGGGGTCCAAAATTCACCCCTCCACTTT.

V gene TRBV18 combines with J gene TRBJ2-1, with a tentative D call TRBD2 (6 bases). The germline V and J ends were trimmed by 3 bases and 0 bases, with 6 bases remaining between them. This CDR3 spans 14 amino acids. CDR1 and CDR2 from the germline V gene are KGHSH and LQKENI. The CDR3 protein is CASSPGGSYNEQFF. The CDR3 DNA is TGTGCCAGCTCACCGGGGGGCTCCTACAATGAGCAGTTCTTC.

The chain carries TRBV7-9 and TRBJ1-5, with 7 bases aligning to TRBD1. There are 14 residues in the CDR3. The germline V gene encodes CDR1 SEHNR and CDR2 FQNEAQ (reference sequence). Germline trimming cut 4 bases from V and 5 bases from J; bases unmatched to any gene: 5. The CDR3 coding sequence is TGTGCCAGCAGCTCTCCCGGGACAGATCAGCCCCAGCATTTT. Its protein is CASSSPGTDQPQHF.

The chain employs TRBV18 and TRBJ1-1, with 8 bases fitting TRBD1. Germline values: CDR1 KGHSH, CDR2 LQKENI. The CDR3 extends over 12 amino acids. V was pared by 4 bases and J by 11 bases, with 6 bases of the junction left unmatched. The CDR3 region is CASSRTGSVAFF. The CDR3 region has the DNA TGTGCCAGCTCACGGACAGGGTCTGTGGCTTTCTTT.

The V and J genes are TRBV27 and TRBJ1-1; TRBD1 matches at 9 bases. Germline V lookup: CDR1 MNHEY, CDR2 SMNVEV (reference sequence). CDR3 size: 13 residues. V lost 9 bases and J lost 3; bases outside the gene matches: 5. As DNA, the CDR3 is TGTGCCAGTTCACGACAGGGGGACACTGAAGCTTTCTTT. Protein product: CASSRQGDTEAFF.

The J gene is TRBJ2-3, the V gene TRBV3-1 (or the pseudogene TRBV3-2); D remains ambiguous. The CDR3 contains 14 residues. Trimming shortened V by 1 base and J by 5 bases, and 10 bases separated the two germline ends. Looked up from germline, CDR1 is LGHDT and CDR2 is YNNKEL (reference sequence). The CDR3 spells CASSQGGGRDTQYF. The CDR3 bases are TGTGCCAGCAGCCAAGGTGGTGGGCGAGATACGCAGTATTTT.

The sample holds a few counts of this clone. This chain uses TRBV19 with TRBJ2-1; TRBD2 matches 11 bases. The germline CDR1 and CDR2 sequences are LNHDA and SQIVND (reference sequence). This CDR3 spans 16 amino acids. The J segment lost 4 bases and the V segment lost 6 bases, leaving 8 bases of the junction unmatched. CDR3 region: CASRGGLAVSYNEQFF. In nucleotides, the CDR3 is TGTGCCAGTAGAGGGGGACTAGCGGTGAGTTACAATGAGCAGTTCTTC. The variable domain in full, completed from reference TRBV19 and TRBJ2-1, reads DGGITQSPKYLFRKEGQNVTLSCEQNLNHDAMYWYRQDPGQGLRLIYYSQIVNDFQKGDIAEGYSVSREKKESFPLTVTSAQKNPTAFYLCASRGGLAVSYNEQFFGPGTRLTVL.

This clone has more than one count but fewer than ten. This rearrangement joins TRBV3-1 (or the pseudogene TRBV3-2) to TRBJ2-2, with 11 bases that match TRBD2. Germline loops: CDR1 LGHDT, CDR2 YNNKEL (reference sequence). The CDR3 runs to 18 residues. V was pared by 1 base and J by 1 base, with 5 bases of the junction left unmatched. DNA of the CDR3: TGTGCCAGCAGCCAAGGCCGACTAGCGGGGAAGAACACCGGGGAGCTGTTTTTT. It encodes CASSQGRLAGKNTGELFF.

The CDR3: CSGGTGANTEAFF. The CDR3 nucleotides read TGCAGCGGGGGGACAGGGGCTAACACTGAAGCTTTCTTT. The rearrangement uses TRBV29-1 and TRBJ1-1; 10 nucleotides line up with TRBD1. V lost 7 bases to trimming and J lost 2 bases; unmatched junction nucleotides: 4. The CDR3 has 13 residues. Looked up from germline, CDR1 is SQVTM and CDR2 is ANQGSEA.

The table lists this clone with a few counts. This rearrangement joins TRBV4-3 to TRBJ2-5; D remains unclear. CDR3 size: 13 residues. Germline loops: CDR1 LGHNA, CDR2 YSLEER. V was trimmed by 0 bases and J by 5 bases, leaving 7 bases between them. The CDR3 region is CASSQEPRETQYF. The DNA of the CDR3 is TGCGCCAGCAGCCAAGAACCCCGGGAGACCCAGTACTTC.

This chain uses TRBV29-1 with TRBJ1-3; D unclear. V lost 3 bases and J 4 bases, leaving 7 bases between the germline ends. Germline CDR1 and CDR2: SQVTM and ANQGSEA. CDR3 length: 12 amino acids. The CDR3 here is CSVDASGNTIYF. The CDR3 DNA follows: TGCAGCGTTGATGCGTCCGGAAACACCATATATTTT.

The chain recombines TRBV19 with TRBJ1-2; 8 bases are a match to TRBD1. The junction had 11 bases not matched to a gene; V was cut back by 7 bases and J by 4 bases. Germline V gene sequence: CDR1 LNHDA, CDR2 SQIVND (reference sequence). CDR3 size: 15 residues. The CDR3 DNA reads as TGTGCCAGTATTCAAGCGACAGGGGAGATCTATGGCTACACCTTC. Its protein product is CASIQATGEIYGYTF.

The rearrangement joins TRBV13 to TRBJ2-3, with 15 nucleotides matching TRBD2. Germline V gene sequence: CDR1 PRHDT, CDR2 FYEKMQ (reference sequence). This CDR3 has 17 residues. J lost 2 bases, V lost 3 bases, and 3 bases had no gene match. CDR3 nucleotide sequence: TGTGCCAGCAGCTTCCGGACTAGCGGGGGGGCCACAGATACGCAGTATTTT. Translating gives CASSFRTSGGATDTQYF.

The rearrangement links TRBV3-1 (or the pseudogene TRBV3-2) to TRBJ2-7; D gene uncertain. The CDR3 is 14 residues long. V dropped 0 bases and J dropped 2 bases, with 8 bases sitting between them. From germline, CDR1 is LGHDT and CDR2 YNNKEL (reference sequence). The CDR3 sequence is CASSQEALTYEQYF. The CDR3 nucleotides are TGTGCCAGCAGCCAAGAGGCTCTGACCTACGAGCAGTACTTC.

The chain employs TRBV4-3 and TRBJ1-1, with D possibly TRBD1 on 5 matching bases. V lost 0 bases, J lost 5 bases, and 13 bases lay in between. The CDR3 runs to 15 residues. The germline V gene encodes CDR1 LGHNA and CDR2 YSLEER. CDR3 coding DNA: TGCGCCAGCAGCCAAGATTTGGGGGGAAGGACTGAAGCTTTCTTT. It encodes CASSQDLGGRTEAFF.

This clone has only one observation. V is TRBV19 and J is TRBJ1-1; D gene uncertain. Per the germline V gene, CDR1 is LNHDA and CDR2 is SQIVND (reference sequence). The length of the CDR3 is 14 residues. The ends were cut back, 8 bases at V and 5 bases at J, with 18 bases in the middle. The CDR3 DNA sequence: TGTGCCAGTCGTCAAATGTCAGATCGTACTGAAGCTTTCTTT. This sequence encodes CASRQMSDRTEAFF.

The chain joins TRBV10-1 to TRBJ1-4, with 10 bases lining up with TRBD1. Trimming removed 4 bases from V and 7 bases from J; junction bases left unmatched: 6. CDR1 is WNHNN and CDR2 is SYGVQD in the germline V gene (reference sequence). The CDR3 contains 15 residues. The CDR3 DNA sequence: TGCGCCAGCAGTGGTATCGGGACAGGGGTTGAAAAACTGTTTTTT. It encodes CASSGIGTGVEKLFF.

V and J are TRBV5-8 and TRBJ1-3, with 9 bases matching TRBD1. CDR3 length equals 16 residues. Trimming took 0 bases from V and 9 from J; bases not matched to a gene: 10. CDR1 is SGHTS, CDR2 YDEGEE, per germline. The CDR3 nucleotides are TGTGCCAGCAGCTTGGGGGACAGGGCCCGTGTTAGCACCATATATTTT. Amino acids: CASSLGDRARVSTIYF.

The genes are TRBV3-1 (or the pseudogene TRBV3-2) and TRBJ1-4; 11 bases match TRBD1. Germline V gene data show CDR1 as LGHDT and CDR2 as YNNKEL (reference sequence). This CDR3 region has 16 residues. After removal of 0 bases from V and 5 bases from J, the junction contained 2 bases not matched to a gene. The CDR3 nucleotides read TGTGCCAGCAGCCAAGATCGGACAGGGGGCAATGAAAAACTGTTTTTT. Translated, it gives CASSQDRTGGNEKLFF.

This clone was found a few times. The chain links TRBV13 to TRBJ2-7, with 10 bases aligning to TRBD2. This CDR3 spans 15 amino acids. Germline lookup yields CDR1 PRHDT and CDR2 FYEKMQ (reference sequence). The ends lost 5 bases at V and 3 bases at J; junction bases unmatched: 7. CDR3 loop: CASSLGSGRVYEQYF. Written as DNA, the CDR3 is TGTGCCAGCAGCCTTGGGAGCGGGAGGGTCTACGAGCAGTACTTC.

This clone was observed a few times. This chain's CDR3 is CASSLRRETQYF. The CDR3, as DNA: TGTGCCAGCAGTTTACGGCGGGAGACCCAGTACTTC. The V call is TRBV12-3 or TRBV12-4, the J call TRBJ2-5; D gene ambiguous. The CDR3 covers 12 residues. V was pared by 2 bases and J by 5 bases, with 6 bases between.

The gene calls are TRBV9 and TRBJ1-2, with TRBD1 identical over 7 bases. This CDR3 comprises 14 residues. Unmatched junction bases numbered 6, after V lost 0 bases and J lost 7 bases. CDR1 and CDR2 (germline): SGDLS, YYNGEE. The CDR3 DNA reads TGTGCCAGCAGCGTAGAGGGCGACAGGGCTGGCTACACCTTC. Its protein product is CASSVEGDRAGYTF.

This clone was detected many times. The J gene is TRBJ2-5, the V gene TRBV7-8; 7 positions agree with TRBD2. Germline V gene data show CDR1 as SGHVS and CDR2 as FQNEAQ. J lost 5 bases, V lost 1 base, and 7 bases had no gene match. This CDR3 has 15 amino acids. The CDR3 nucleotides read TGTGCCAGCAGCTTAGTTTTAGCCGGGGGGGAGACCCAGTACTTC. It encodes CASSLVLAGGETQYF. Complete variable domain (other parts from reference TRBV7-8 and TRBJ2-5): GAGVSQSPRYKVAKRGQDVALRCDPISGHVSLFWYQQALGQGPEFLTYFQNEAQLDKSGLPSDRFFAERPEGSVSTLKIQRTQQEDSAVYLCASSLVLAGGETQYFGPGTRLLVL.

The V call is TRBV6-6, the J call TRBJ1-2; the match to TRBD1 covers 12 bases. Germline assignment: CDR1 MNHNY and CDR2 SVGAGI (reference sequence). There are 17 residues in the CDR3. V lost 5 bases, J lost 2 bases, and 9 bases stayed unmatched. The CDR3 sequence: CASSHPGTGGKNYGYTF. The CDR3 DNA reads as TGTGCCAGCAGTCATCCCGGGACAGGGGGCAAAAACTATGGCTACACCTTC.

V usage is TRBV30 and J usage is TRBJ1-6, with D possibly matching TRBD1 (6 bases). The V gene's germline CDR1 is GTSNPN and CDR2 SVGIG (reference sequence). This CDR3 region has 16 residues. With 3 bases removed from V and 3 bases from J, the gap between germline ends came to 15 bases. CDR3 bases: TGTGCCTGGAGCGGAGGACAGATTCTCTATAATTCACCCCTCCACTTT. This sequence encodes CAWSGGQILYNSPLHF. The variable domain in full, with the rest retrieved from reference TRBV30 and TRBJ1-6, is SQTIHQWPATLVQPVGSPLSLECTVEGTSNPNLYWYRQAAGRGLQLLFYSVGIGQISSEVPQNLSASRPQDRQFILSSKKLLLSDSGFYLCAWSGGQILYNSPLHFGNGTRLTVT.